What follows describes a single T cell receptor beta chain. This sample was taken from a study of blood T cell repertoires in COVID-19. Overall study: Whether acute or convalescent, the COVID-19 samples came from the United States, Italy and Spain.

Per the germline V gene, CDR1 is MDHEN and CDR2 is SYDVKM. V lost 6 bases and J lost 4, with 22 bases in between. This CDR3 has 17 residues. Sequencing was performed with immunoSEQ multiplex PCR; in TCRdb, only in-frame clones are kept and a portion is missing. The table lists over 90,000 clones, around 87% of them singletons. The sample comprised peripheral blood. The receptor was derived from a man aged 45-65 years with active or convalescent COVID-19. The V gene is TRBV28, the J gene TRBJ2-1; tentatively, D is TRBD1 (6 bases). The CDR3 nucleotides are TGTGCCAGCAGCCGGGGCAGGGGCATGTCTGTTTACAATGAGCAGTTCTTC. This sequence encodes CASSRGRGMSVYNEQFF.